A selection of T cell receptor beta chains follows, all from one sample in a study of identifying expanded T cells in peripheral blood. Assay: immunoSEQ multiplex PCR; the TCRdb copy retains only in-frame clones and omits some. This sample has nearly 60,000 clones, with roughly 89% found just once. The sequenced sample consisted of blood. Every receptor here comes from a person between 18 and 70 years old in good health. The CDR3 runs from the conserved cysteine through the conserved F or W. Fields, in order: V gene, J gene, D gene, CDR3 DNA, CDR3 protein. The D gene is left open where the match is weak.

v_gene: TRBV5-4
j_gene: TRBJ2-3
d_gene: TRBD2
CDR3nt: TGTGCCAGCAGCTCCGGGACTAGCGGGGTGGATACGCAGTATTTT
CDR3aa: CASSSGTSGVDTQYF

v_gene: TRBV5-6
j_gene: TRBJ1-1
d_gene: NA
CDR3nt: TGTGCCAGCAGCTTCCCGGGGAACACTGAAGCTTTCTTT
CDR3aa: CASSFPGNTEAFF

v_gene: TRBV27
j_gene: TRBJ1-5
d_gene: TRBD1
CDR3nt: TGTGCCAGCGGACGCGGACAGGCTAATCAGCCCCAGCATTTT
CDR3aa: CASGRGQANQPQHF

v_gene: TRBV19
j_gene: TRBJ2-7
d_gene: TRBD2
CDR3nt: TGTGCCAGTGGGACTAGCGCCTACGAGCAGTACTTC
CDR3aa: CASGTSAYEQYF

v_gene: TRBV13
j_gene: TRBJ2-3
d_gene: NA
CDR3nt: TGTGCCAGCAGCTATACCGGGACAATCGTTAATTTT
CDR3aa: CASSYTGTIVNF

v_gene: TRBV29-1
j_gene: TRBJ1-2
d_gene: NA
CDR3nt: TGCAGCGCCGACGACAGAAAGACCTTC
CDR3aa: CSADDRKTF

v_gene: TRBV18
j_gene: TRBJ2-7
d_gene: TRBD1
CDR3nt: TGTGCCAGCTCACCACGATCGGGACAGGGGGCCAATCGGGGAAACGAGCAGTACTTC
CDR3aa: CASSPRSGQGANRGNEQYF

v_gene: TRBV12-5
j_gene: TRBJ2-1
d_gene: TRBD2
CDR3nt: TGTGCTAGTGGGGGCGGTGGGACTAGCGGGAGTGGGTCCTACAATGAGCAGTTCTTC
CDR3aa: CASGGGGTSGSGSYNEQFF

v_gene: TRBV10-1
j_gene: TRBJ2-1
d_gene: NA
CDR3nt: TGCGCCAGCAGTGAGGACAGCCAGTACAATGAGCAGTTCTTC
CDR3aa: CASSEDSQYNEQFF

v_gene: TRBV4-2
j_gene: TRBJ1-1
d_gene: NA
CDR3nt: TGTGCCAGCAGCCAAAATTGGCGGGCTCTGAACACTGAAGCTTTCTTT
CDR3aa: CASSQNWRALNTEAFF

v_gene: TRBV4-1
j_gene: TRBJ2-7
d_gene: NA
CDR3nt: TGCGCCAGCAGGGAAACAGGCTTTGGGGACGAGCAGTACTTC
CDR3aa: CASRETGFGDEQYF